What follows are 16 T cell receptor beta chains derived from one specimen sequenced in a study of cytomegalovirus exposure and HLA in healthy donors. Both 60 Vbeta primers and 13 Jbeta primers went into the PCR. The data were produced by immunoSEQ multiplex PCR, yet TCRdb's version contains in-frame clones alone and is incomplete. The table lists around 170,000 clones, approximately 78% of them singletons, with 0.7% to 0.95% in the top ten. The sample consisted of PBMCs. The receptors derive from a young woman in good health and CMV-seronegative.

The chain carries TRBV7-8 and TRBJ2-3, with TRBD1 identical over 11 bases. The CDR3 consists of 16 residues. After removal of 5 bases from V and 6 bases from J, the junction contained 10 bases not matched to a gene. In germline, CDR1 is SGHVS, CDR2 FQNEAQ. The CDR3 DNA is TGTGCCAGCAGCCCTACGGACAGGGGGCTGGTGGATACGCAGTATTTT. Translated: CASSPTDRGLVDTQYF.

This clone appeared a single time. V gene TRBV29-1 combines with J gene TRBJ2-1; 10 nucleotides line up with TRBD2. J was trimmed by 0 bases and V by 7 bases; bases with no gene match: 9. This CDR3 has 16 residues. Germline values: CDR1 SQVTM, CDR2 ANQGSEA. In DNA form, the CDR3 reads TGCAGCGCCGTAACTAGCGGGAAGAGCTCCTACAATGAGCAGTTCTTC. Translating it yields CSAVTSGKSSYNEQFF.

This clone was picked up one time. The V and J genes are TRBV18 and TRBJ2-3; tentatively, D is TRBD2 (5 bases). The CDR3 sequence is 16 residues long. Germline V gives CDR1 KGHSH, CDR2 LQKENI. V dropped 3 bases and J dropped 2 bases, with 15 bases sitting between them. The CDR3 DNA reads as TGTGCCAGCTCACCCATGTCAAGCGGAAACACAGATACGCAGTATTTT. Amino acid sequence: CASSPMSSGNTDTQYF.

This chain joins TRBV28 and TRBJ2-2, with 10 nucleotides matching TRBD2. Germline CDR1 reads MDHEN; CDR2 reads SYDVKM. The CDR3 runs to 17 residues. Trimming took 4 bases from V and 5 from J; bases not matched to a gene: 10. CDR3 nucleotides: TGTGCCAGCAGTTCACTAGCGGGGCCCTTGTATACCGGGGAGCTGTTTTTT. Its protein is CASSSLAGPLYTGELFF.

The CDR3 loop reads CASSPPDLLGGETQYF. The CDR3 nucleotides read TGTGCCAGCAGTCCGCCCGACCTCCTGGGGGGAGAGACCCAGTACTTC. J is TRBJ2-5 and V is TRBV27; possibly TRBD2 for D (6 bases). The V end was cut by 5 bases, the J end by 4 bases, with 20 bases between. This CDR3 has 16 residues. The germline V gene has CDR1 MNHEY and CDR2 SMNVEV (reference sequence).

The rearrangement joins TRBV5-6 to TRBJ2-3; D is unclear. Trimming took 1 base from V and 4 from J, leaving 7 bases between them. The CDR3 spans 13 residues. Germline V lookup: CDR1 SGHDT, CDR2 YYEEEE. The DNA of the CDR3 is TGTGCCAGCAGCTTGCGTAGTTCAGATACGCAGTATTTT. Residues: CASSLRSSDTQYF. The variable domain in full, with the rest retrieved from reference TRBV5-6 and TRBJ2-3, is DAGVTQSPTHLIKTRGQQVTLRCSPKSGHDTVSWYQQALGQGPQFIFQYYEEEERQRGNFPDRFSGHQFPNYSSELNVNALLLGDSALYLCASSLRSSDTQYFGPGTRLTVL.

The chain links TRBV2 to TRBJ1-2, with D possibly matching TRBD1 (5 bases). Trimming stripped 4 bases from V and 1 base from J, with 13 bases between. Germline V gene lookup returns CDR1 SNHLY and CDR2 FYNNEI. The CDR3 contains 15 residues. DNA for the CDR3: TGTGCCAGCAGTGGTAGGGGCGCGGATAACTATGGCTACACCTTC. It translates to CASSGRGADNYGYTF.

This chain uses TRBV14 with TRBJ2-1; 8 positions agree with TRBD2. Germline V gene data show CDR1 as SGHDN and CDR2 as FVKESK. The length of the CDR3 is 15 residues. Trimming removed 1 base from V and 13 bases from J; junction bases left unmatched: 12. The DNA for the CDR3 is TGTGCCAGCAGCCAAGCGGGGGGCGGGAGGTCCGCCCAGTTCTTC. It yields the protein CASSQAGGGRSAQFF.

The chain uses TRBV28 and TRBJ2-7, with TRBD1 as a possible D gene (5 bases). Trimming cost V 7 bases and J 3 bases, with 13 bases left between them. CDR1 and CDR2 (germline): MDHEN, SYDVKM. There are 13 residues in the CDR3. DNA of the CDR3: TGTGCCAGCACCCGGGCAGGGTTCTACGAGCAGTACTTC. It is translated as CASTRAGFYEQYF.

This chain links TRBV5-6 with TRBJ2-7, with a possible D match to TRBD1 (5 bases). The CDR3 sequence is 13 residues long. In germline, CDR1 is SGHDT, CDR2 YYEEEE. Trimming left V 4 bases short and J 3 bases short, with 11 bases between. The CDR3 is CASSPGPDYEQYF. As DNA, the CDR3 is TGTGCCAGCAGCCCAGGGCCAGACTACGAGCAGTACTTC. The variable domain in full, with the rest retrieved from reference TRBV5-6 and TRBJ2-7, is DAGVTQSPTHLIKTRGQQVTLRCSPKSGHDTVSWYQQALGQGPQFIFQYYEEEERQRGNFPDRFSGHQFPNYSSELNVNALLLGDSALYLCASSPGPDYEQYFGPGTRLTVT.

The J gene is TRBJ2-4, the V gene TRBV28; D may be TRBD2 (6 bases). Trimming stripped 5 bases from V and 4 bases from J, with 18 bases between. The CDR3 spans 16 residues. Germline lookup yields CDR1 MDHEN and CDR2 SYDVKM. CDR3 in DNA: TGTGCCAGCAGTCCCCGAAGGCGGGACCCTAAAAACATTCAGTACTTC. Residues: CASSPRRRDPKNIQYF.

The rearrangement joins TRBV9 to TRBJ1-5, with 7 bases aligning to TRBD1. The CDR3 is 17 amino acids. Germline CDR1 is SGDLS and CDR2 is YYNGEE. After removal of 0 bases from V and 4 bases from J, the junction contained 10 bases not matched to a gene. In DNA, the CDR3 is TGTGCCAGCAGCGTAGCTCTGAGACAGGGAATAAATCAGCCCCAGCATTTT. Protein product: CASSVALRQGINQPQHF.

This clone was observed a handful of times. The chain links TRBV2 to TRBJ1-5; D unresolved. From germline, CDR1 is SNHLY and CDR2 FYNNEI. V dropped 4 bases and J dropped 0 bases, with 7 bases sitting between them. The CDR3 sequence is 14 residues long. The CDR3 DNA reads TGTGCCAGCAGTGCTGTTTATAGCAATCAGCCCCAGCATTTT. Amino acids: CASSAVYSNQPQHF.

V and J are TRBV6-1 and TRBJ2-7; weak D call: TRBD1 (6 bases). V was clipped by 7 bases and J by 1 base, with 14 bases between them. The germline gives CDR1 MNHNS, CDR2 SASEGT. The CDR3 totals 14 residues. The CDR3, as DNA: TGTGCCAGCACCGCAGGGGATATATCCTACGAGCAGTACTTC. Protein product: CASTAGDISYEQYF.

This rearrangement joins TRBV6-4 to TRBJ2-1, with 9 bases fitting TRBD2. After removal of 4 bases from V and 9 bases from J, the junction contained 7 bases not matched to a gene. The CDR3 length is 14 residues. Germline V gives CDR1 MRHNA, CDR2 SNTAGT. This chain's CDR3 is CASSASGGTSEQFF. The CDR3 DNA sequence: TGTGCCAGCAGTGCGAGCGGGGGGACTAGTGAGCAGTTCTTC.

V and J are TRBV11-1 and TRBJ1-2; D remains unclear. This CDR3 region has 13 residues. Trimming removed 3 bases from V and 0 bases from J, with 5 bases in between. Germline CDR1 SGHAT, CDR2 FQDESV (reference sequence). CDR3 sequence reads: CASSFSTNYGYTF. The CDR3, as DNA: TGTGCCAGCAGCTTTTCCACTAACTATGGCTACACCTTC. Using reference TRBV11-1 and TRBJ1-2 for the parts outside the CDR3, the full variable domain is EAEVAQSPRYKITEKSQAVAFWCDPISGHATLYWYRQILGQGPELLVQFQDESVVDDSQLPKDRFSAERLKGVDSTLKIQPAELGDSAMYLCASSFSTNYGYTFGSGTRLTVV.